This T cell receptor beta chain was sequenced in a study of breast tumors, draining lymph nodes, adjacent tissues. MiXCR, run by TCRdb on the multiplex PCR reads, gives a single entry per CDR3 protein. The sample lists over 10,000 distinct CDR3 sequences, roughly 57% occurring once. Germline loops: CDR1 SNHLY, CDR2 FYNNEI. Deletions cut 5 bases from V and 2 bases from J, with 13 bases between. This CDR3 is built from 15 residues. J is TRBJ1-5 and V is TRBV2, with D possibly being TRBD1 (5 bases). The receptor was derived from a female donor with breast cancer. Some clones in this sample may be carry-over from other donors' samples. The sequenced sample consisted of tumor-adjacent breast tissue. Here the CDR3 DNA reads TGTGCCAGCAGTTTCAGGGTTGGCGGCAATCAGCCCCAGCATTTT. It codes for CASSFRVGGNQPQHF.